This TCR beta chain was captured in a study of T cells in Graves' hyperthyroidism and ophthalmopathy. V dropped 3 bases and J dropped 1 base, with 19 bases sitting between them. CDR1 and CDR2 (germline): LNHDA, SQIVND (reference sequence). This CDR3 region has 18 residues. RNA transcripts provided the source from which TCR beta CDR3 regions were amplified. TCR CDR3 regions were first amplified by RT-PCR with HTBI primers. One entry per CDR3 protein results from TCRdb running MiXCR on the multiplex PCR reads. The sample holds around 250,000 distinct CDR3 sequences, roughly 15% seen once. The sample consisted of blood. The sequence derives from a woman aged 35 to 49 with Graves' hyperthyroidism that later progressed to Graves' ophthalmopathy. V usage is TRBV19 and J usage is TRBJ2-1, with D perhaps being TRBD1 or TRBD2 (6 bases each). The CDR3 loop reads CASSILGGRRSSYNEQFF. For the CDR3, the DNA is TGTGCCAGTAGTATCCTAGGGGGGCGTAGGTCATCCTACAATGAGCAGTTCTTC.